A selection of T cell receptor beta chains follows, all from one sample in a study of blood T cells in healthy people across ages. TCRdb processed the 5' RACE reads anew with MiXCR; each CDR3 protein has one entry. Of roughly 800,000 distinct CDR3 sequences detected, approximately 25% appear once; the ten largest clones hold under 4.5%. The data also belong to a second study, concerning T cells of mothers and their children.

The sequenced sample consisted of blood. These TCRs come from a boy under 18 in good health. The CDR3 runs from the conserved cysteine through the conserved F or W. Each record gives: J gene, clone size, D gene, V gene, CDR3 protein, CDR3 DNA. A D gene is named only where the DNA matches it firmly. Clone size is shown for a subset of rows, as once, few, many or a class of expanded clone.

TRBJ2-1	.	TRBD2	TRBV29-1	CSVDVREGSYNEQFF	TGCAGCGTTGATGTTCGGGAGGGCTCCTACAATGAGCAGTTCTTC
TRBJ2-2	.	.	TRBV9	CASSVGSSNTGELFF	TGTGCCAGCAGCGTAGGGAGTAGTAACACCGGGGAGCTGTTTTTT
TRBJ2-1	.	.	TRBV3-1	CASQGLNNEQFF	TGTGCCAGCCAAGGACTGAACAATGAGCAGTTCTTC
TRBJ1-4	.	TRBD1	TRBV25-1	CASRGTGGNEKLFF	TGTGCCAGCAGGGGGACAGGGGGTAATGAAAAACTGTTTTTT
TRBJ2-5	once	.	TRBV5-5	CASSSNGVQETQYF	TGTGCCAGCAGCTCCAACGGGGTTCAAGAGACCCAGTACTTC
TRBJ2-5	.	.	TRBV7-9	CASSFESGTRETQYF	TGTGCCAGCAGTTTCGAATCCGGGACAAGGGAGACCCAGTACTTC
TRBJ2-5	.	TRBD2	TRBV3-1	CASGQEAAGGWGKETQYF	TGTGCCAGCGGCCAGGAAGCAGCGGGGGGCTGGGGGAAAGAGACCCAGTACTTC
TRBJ2-3	.	TRBD2	TRBV7-2	CASSSGTSQADTQYF	TGTGCCAGCAGCTCAGGGACTAGCCAAGCAGATACGCAGTATTTT
TRBJ1-4	few	.	TRBV5-1	CASSLQDSNEKLFF	TGCGCCAGCAGCTTACAGGACAGTAATGAAAAACTGTTTTTT
TRBJ2-7	few	.	TRBV28	CASSFTGNYEQYF	TGTGCCAGCAGTTTCACAGGGAACTACGAGCAGTACTTC
TRBJ2-5	few	TRBD2	TRBV7-9	CASSSRGVRGQETQYF	TGTGCCAGCAGCTCGCGGGGGGTCCGGGGTCAAGAGACCCAGTACTTC
TRBJ2-5	.	.	TRBV28	CASTLRGYGETQYF	TGTGCCAGCACCCTCAGGGGATACGGAGAGACCCAGTACTTC
TRBJ2-7	once	.	TRBV20-1	CSARDPRGYSYEQYF	TGCAGTGCTAGAGATCCAAGAGGGTATTCCTACGAGCAGTACTTC
TRBJ1-2	.	.	TRBV29-1	CSVGSQGYGYTF	TGCAGCGTTGGTTCACAGGGCTATGGCTACACCTTC
TRBJ2-7	few	TRBD2	TRBV3-1	CASSQDLLAGGNHEQYF	TGTGCCAGCAGCCAAGATCTCTTGGCGGGAGGGAATCACGAGCAGTACTTC
TRBJ2-5	.	.	TRBV7-6	CASRRLAQETQYF	TGTGCCAGCAGGCGACTCGCACAAGAGACCCAGTACTTC
TRBJ1-6	few	.	TRBV12-3/TRBV12-4	CASASGYNSPLHF	TGTGCCAGCGCGAGCGGGTATAATTCACCCCTCCACTTT
TRBJ2-5	.	.	TRBV9	CASSRGEGLLNQEAQYF	TGTGCCAGCAGCAGGGGGGAGGGACTACTAAACCAAGAGGCCCAGTACTTC
TRBJ2-7	.	.	TRBV20-1	CSARGRHQYEQYF	TGCAGTGCTAGGGGCAGGCACCAATACGAGCAGTACTTC
TRBJ2-7	few	TRBD2	TRBV6-6	CASSFSGGVEDEQYF	TGTGCCAGCAGTTTTTCCGGGGGGGTAGAAGACGAGCAGTACTTC
TRBJ2-1	.	TRBD2	TRBV20-1	CSARGTSDYNEQFF	TGCAGTGCTAGGGGGACTAGCGATTACAACGAGCAGTTCTTC
TRBJ2-3	.	.	TRBV27	CASRSTQDPTDTQYF	TGTGCCAGCAGGTCCACTCAGGACCCCACAGATACGCAGTATTTT
TRBJ1-4	.	.	TRBV5-4	CASVYGQSNEKLFF	TGTGCCAGCGTTTACGGGCAATCTAATGAAAAACTGTTTTTT
TRBJ1-6	.	.	TRBV12-3/TRBV12-4	CASSLSSYSPLHF	TGTGCCAGCAGTTTAAGCAGCTATTCACCCCTCCACTTT